This TCR beta chain was sequenced during a study of identical twins. This clonotype was found a few times. What it binds is not known. All donors were healthy, and all were Caucasian. Study-level points and caveats: Excess twin sharing in beta out-of-frame sequences was weaker. There was an excess of low generation probability in the out-of-frame alpha sequences that twins shared.

The CDR3 length is 13 residues. The germline V gene has CDR1 SGHTA and CDR2 FQGTGA. V lost 5 bases and J 4 bases, leaving 10 bases between the germline ends. MiXCR, applied by TCRdb to the 5' RACE reads, yields one record per CDR3 protein. The sample holds about 220,000 distinct CDR3 sequences, around 6.8% seen once. The same specimen was also included in a second study, on yellow fever vaccine responses in identical twins. From that second work: Convergence reportedly seemed to mark part of the twins' vaccine T cell response, with personalization marking the rest.

The material sequenced was memory (CD45RO+) T cells sorted from blood. The clonotype was recovered from a young woman in good health. The chain links TRBV7-3 to TRBJ2-3; no firm D call. CDR3 nucleotides: TGTGCCAGCAGCCTCCGTCAGCCAGATACGCAGTATTTT. Translating it yields CASSLRQPDTQYF.